What follows describes a single T cell receptor (beta chain). A few counts support this clonotype. Its antigen is still unknown. One junction end does not reproduce the germline sequence, and a read error may be involved. The data originate from a study of blood T cells in healthy people across ages (dated by TCRdb to about 2015). Background for the entire study: In model experiments, roughly one uniquely barcoded TCR beta cDNA molecule per two T cells was captured by template switching. For two donors (one aged 18 to 29 and one aged 80 or older), the study analyzed two additional independent replicas of 1 million unique cDNA reads from the same blood draw. Using deep sequencing normalized with unique cDNA molecular identifiers, the study measured how TCR beta repertoire diversity changes with age. To avoid experimental bias, donors of different ages were distributed randomly across sequencing lanes. Four age groups were formed from the donors: young (average approximately 16 years), middle-aged (around 41), aged (over 55) and long-lived (about 75).

Systemically healthy Caucasian individuals from Russia, roughly 40 in total and aged about 6 to 100 years, were included as donors. About 10 milliliters of peripheral blood were collected from each donor into EDTA-treated Vacutainer tubes. Ficoll-Paque density-gradient centrifugation was used to isolate PBMCs, with at least 7 million obtained per sample. Total RNA was extracted from PBMCs with Trizol reagent, with at least 5.5 micrograms obtained per sample. For every donor, an aliquot of PBMCs went through flow cytometry to measure the percentages of naive CD45RAhigh/CD27high T cells. The library relied on 5' RACE. Data came from an Illumina HiSeq 2500. A second PCR of about 6 to 11 cycles was run with a J-beta primer mix and a sample-barcoded 5' primer. Each TCR beta cDNA molecule received a unique molecular identifier from a template-switch 5' adaptor carrying 12 random nucleotides. Each sample yielded at least 3 million CDR3-containing paired-end reads. The Mint cDNA synthesis kit, primed by a TRBC-specific oligonucleotide, was used to synthesize first-strand cDNA from all RNA. After uracil-DNA glycosylase treatment, a first 18-cycle PCR used universal primers M1SS and BC2_uni_R on all cDNA. As for the original processing: Each sample was normalized by randomly selecting 1 million high-quality reads, each carrying a distinct molecular identifier. Reads with shared molecular identifiers were discarded instead of being binned into consensus sequences. CDR3 identification, clonotype clustering and error correction used MiTCR with a Q25 quality threshold and the strictest error-elimination algorithm. Lower-bound total TCR beta diversity was estimated with a nonparametric unseen species model using Euler transformation. TCRdb reprocessing: public reads trimmed at Q25 with fastp, clones called with MiXCR, in-frame beta chains kept. Each record represents a unique CDR3 protein, reported with the most common genes and DNA among its rows. None of the V and J calls come from the authors' own analysis; TCRdb made them. Within this sample are about 1,800,000 distinct CDR3 sequences, with about 30% of them counted one time only. Of the sample, roughly 8% is held by the ten largest clones.

Overall study results and their limits: Estimates of total diversity based on one million sequenced T cells were considered lower bounds and underestimates. Observed TCR beta diversity per million T cells fell roughly linearly with age, and a significant reduction was already apparent by age around 40. Because profiling used bulk unsorted PBMCs, naive and antigen-experienced compartments could not be compared conclusively. There was a strong correlation between observed TCR beta diversity and the percentage of naive T cells measured by flow cytometry. The long-lived group showed more naive CD4+ T cells, fewer expanded clones and increased TCR diversity than the aged group, suggesting age selection. Because the CMV infection status of the donors was unknown, age-related changes in expanded clonotypes may potentially have been confounded.

CDR1 and CDR2, looked up from the germline V gene, are ENHRY and SYGVKD. The cysteine opens and the phenylalanine closes a CDR3 of 17 amino acids. Of all the DNA, just the CDR3 is kept, 51 bases in frame from base 1. The chain was built from TRBV10-3 and TRBJ2-5; the D gene identity is not certain. This clonotype was sampled from a woman in her twenties or thirties in good health. Material for sequencing was blood. This receptor carries the CDR3 CTISDPGYSTKQETQYF. The bases are TGTACCATCAGTGATCCTGGGTACTCCACTAAACAAGAGACCCAGTACTTC.